This note documents a single T cell receptor beta chain sequence. Its antigen remains unknown. One end of the junction is discordant with germline, which a read error may explain. The record originates from a study of post-analysis software for immune sequencing data. On the study more broadly: Relapsing-remitting, secondary progressive and progressive-relapsing forms made up the multiple sclerosis disease courses. General study findings and limits: Multiple sclerosis patients showed significantly lower normalized Chao1 diversity than controls did. In patients, TRBV5-6, TRBV5-1 and TRBV20-1 belonged to roughly five TRBV segments found more frequently than in controls.

Germline V CDR1 and CDR2: SGHDN, FVKESK. The length of the CDR3 is 14 residues. Built from TCR beta cDNA, the libraries had unique molecular identifiers in them. TCRdb fed the PCR reads into MiXCR, producing one record per CDR3 protein. The sample records over 700,000 distinct CDR3 sequences, roughly 27% being singletons. The sequence came from a girl under 18 with multiple sclerosis. The V and J genes are TRBV14 and TRBJ1-2; D is undetermined. Material: blood. The CDR3 DNA follows: TGTGCCGGCAGCCAAGGTCGTTCCGGGTACGGCTACACCTTC. The encoded protein is CAGSQGRSGYGYTF.